The 21 T cell receptor beta chains below come from one sample, sequenced in a study of post-analysis software for immune sequencing data. Which antigens these TCRs recognize remains unknown. TCR beta cDNA libraries included unique molecular identifiers. TCRdb processed the PCR reads anew with MiXCR; each CDR3 protein has one entry. Of around 710,000 distinct CDR3 sequences listed, about 43% are singletons. Study-level results: Among about 5 TRBV segments more frequent in patients than controls were TRBV5-6, TRBV5-1 and TRBV20-1.

The sequenced sample was blood. Receptors were obtained from a girl under 18 with multiple sclerosis.

The V and J genes are TRBV4-3 and TRBJ2-1, with a weak D call TRBD2 (6 bases). CDR1 is LGHNA and CDR2 is YSLEER in the germline V gene. The germline V and J ends were trimmed by 2 bases and 13 bases, with 18 bases remaining between them. This CDR3 comprises 14 residues. In DNA, the CDR3 is TGCGCCAGCAGCCAACAAAATCGGGCGGGGCCACAGTTCTTC. Translation: CASSQQNRAGPQFF.

This CDR3 reads CASSLSLADHPYEQYF. For the CDR3, the DNA is TGTGCCAGCAGTTTATCGCTAGCTGATCACCCCTACGAGCAGTACTTC. The rearrangement links TRBV27 to TRBJ2-7, with D possibly being TRBD2 (5 bases). Germline V gives CDR1 MNHEY, CDR2 SMNVEV (reference sequence). The V end was cut by 0 bases, the J end by 2 bases, with 14 bases between. The CDR3 extends over 16 amino acids.

The sample holds a few counts of this clonotype. The chain joins TRBV24-1 to TRBJ2-3, with 8 bases identical to TRBD1. V was pared by 3 bases and J by 5 bases, with 9 bases of the junction left unmatched. Germline V gene sequence: CDR1 KGHDR, CDR2 SFDVKD. The CDR3 extends over 16 amino acids. The DNA for the CDR3 is TGTGCCACCAGTGATGCTCAACAGGGGGTGGAAGATACGCAGTATTTT. Its protein product is CATSDAQQGVEDTQYF.

CDR3 amino acids: CASSNDAETQYF. DNA for the CDR3: TGCGCCAGCAGCAACGACGCAGAGACCCAGTACTTC. The J gene is TRBJ2-5, the V gene TRBV10-1; D is uncertain. Trimming removed 6 bases from V and 4 bases from J, with 9 bases in between. Germline V gene lookup returns CDR1 WNHNN and CDR2 SYGVQD (reference sequence). The CDR3 contains 12 residues.

The chain combines TRBV20-1 with TRBJ1-1; D ambiguous. V gave up 3 bases and J gave up 8 bases, with 22 bases separating them. Per germline, CDR1 DFQATT and CDR2 SNEGSKA (reference sequence). CDR3 size: 15 residues. CDR3 sequence (DNA): TGCAGTGCTAGGGGAATTGATGGAGGCTCGACCGAAGCTTTCTTT. Translation gives CSARGIDGGSTEAFF.

This chain links TRBV9 with TRBJ2-7, with TRBD2 matching over 7 bases. The trim removed 0 bases at V and 6 bases at J, leaving 9 bases unmatched. The CDR3 covers 15 residues. The germline CDR1 and CDR2 sequences are SGDLS and YYNGEE. In DNA, the CDR3 is TGTGCCAGCAGCGTAGATGGGAGGGAGACGAGCGAGCAGTACTTC. It specifies CASSVDGRETSEQYF.

This clonotype was counted between two and nine times. The rearrangement joins TRBV20-1 to TRBJ1-1; D might be TRBD1 (5 bases). The germline CDR1 and CDR2 sequences are DFQATT and SNEGSKA (reference sequence). The germline V and J ends were trimmed by 3 bases and 0 bases, with 14 bases remaining between them. The length of the CDR3 is 15 residues. The CDR3: CSARSQDVMNTEAFF. In nucleotides, the CDR3 is TGCAGTGCTAGGTCACAGGATGTTATGAACACTGAAGCTTTCTTT.

V is TRBV10-3 and J is TRBJ2-3; 10 bases are a match to TRBD2. The CDR3 spans 15 residues. The germline V gene encodes CDR1 ENHRY and CDR2 SYGVKD. With V trimmed by 10 bases and J by 3 bases, 10 bases remained unmatched. This CDR3 is CATGEREGQTDTQYF. The CDR3 DNA sequence: TGTGCCACCGGGGAGCGGGAGGGCCAAACAGATACGCAGTATTTT.

The J gene is TRBJ2-5, the V gene TRBV20-1; 10 bases align to TRBD1. The CDR3 has 13 residues. Germline trimming cut 6 bases from V and 5 bases from J; bases unmatched to any gene: 6. Per the germline V gene, CDR1 is DFQATT and CDR2 is SNEGSKA (reference sequence). The CDR3 sequence: CSALDRGGETQYF. The CDR3 DNA reads TGCAGTGCCCTGGACAGGGGGGGGGAGACCCAGTACTTC.

The chain employs TRBV27 and TRBJ2-1; no reliable D call. The CDR3 is 14 amino acids. The germline V and J ends were trimmed by 10 bases and 8 bases, with 21 bases remaining between them. The germline V gene encodes CDR1 MNHEY and CDR2 SMNVEV (reference sequence). CDR3 region: CATAPRYLVDEQFF. In DNA, the CDR3 is TGTGCCACCGCGCCGCGGTACCTCGTGGATGAGCAGTTCTTC.

The rearrangement uses TRBV6-5 and TRBJ2-1, with TRBD2 identical over 7 bases. From germline, CDR1 is MNHEY and CDR2 SVGAGI. The CDR3 is made up of 13 amino acids. V gave up 8 bases and J gave up 6 bases; unmatched junction bases: 7. The CDR3 DNA is TGTGCCAGCGGGAGGGCCGGTGGCAATGAGCAGTTCTTC. As protein: CASGRAGGNEQFF.

This chain connects TRBV7-2 to TRBJ2-5, with a weak D call TRBD1 (6 bases). The CDR3 sequence is 15 residues long. Germline lookup yields CDR1 SGHTA and CDR2 FQGNSA. V lost 1 base, J lost 1 base, and 10 bases lay in between. CDR3 nucleotide sequence: TGTGCCAGCAGCTTAGGGACAGTTCTCCAAGAGACCCAGTACTTC. Translated, it gives CASSLGTVLQETQYF.

This clonotype was counted once. DNA of the CDR3: TGTGCCAGCAGTTTCGGCGGAGGGATTAACTATGGCTACACCTTC. This sequence encodes CASSFGGGINYGYTF. The gene calls are TRBV27 and TRBJ1-2; D unresolved. Germline V gene sequence: CDR1 MNHEY, CDR2 SMNVEV (reference sequence). This CDR3 is built from 15 residues. Trimming left V 3 bases short and J 1 base short, with 12 bases between.

This clonotype was found a few times. CDR3 nucleotides: TGTGCCAGCAGCTTAACTGGGACAGGAAGCTCCTACGAGCAGTACTTC. Its protein is CASSLTGTGSSYEQYF. The genes are TRBV7-9 and TRBJ2-7, with TRBD1 matching 8 bases. J lost 0 bases, V lost 2 bases, and 6 bases had no gene match. The CDR3 length is 16 residues. Germline loops: CDR1 SEHNR, CDR2 FQNEAQ (reference sequence).

The rearrangement uses TRBV7-2 and TRBJ2-7; either TRBD1 or TRBD2 may supply D (5 bases each). V lost 7 bases and J 0 bases, leaving 16 bases between the germline ends. The CDR3 contains 15 residues. Germline CDR1 SGHTA, CDR2 FQGNSA. CDR3 residues: CASTSPGRSSYEQYF. DNA of the CDR3: TGTGCCAGCACTTCCCCGGGGCGGAGCTCCTACGAGCAGTACTTC.

Only a few counts were recorded for this clonotype. The V call is TRBV5-1, the J call TRBJ2-3, with no clear D. CDR1 and CDR2 (germline): SGHRS, YFSETQ. Trimming stripped 4 bases from V and 6 bases from J, with 12 bases between. The CDR3 covers 13 residues. Here the CDR3 reads CASSSHSDDTQYF. The CDR3 coding sequence is TGCGCCAGCAGCAGCCATTCCGACGATACGCAGTATTTT.

V is TRBV4-1 and J is TRBJ1-6; 8 bases fit TRBD1. CDR3 length: 15 amino acids. Germline lookup yields CDR1 MGHRA and CDR2 YSYEKL. V gave up 0 bases and J gave up 10 bases; unmatched junction bases: 5. This CDR3 is CASSQETGVLSPLHF. The CDR3 DNA reads as TGCGCCAGCAGCCAAGAGACAGGGGTGTTATCACCCCTCCACTTT.

This chain links TRBV5-1 with TRBJ2-1, with 9 positions matching TRBD2. The CDR3 consists of 16 residues. Germline CDR1 and CDR2: SGHRS and YFSETQ. V was clipped by 4 bases and J by 5 bases; unmatched bases: 10. CDR3 loop: CASSPPAAGGNNEQFF. Written as DNA, the CDR3 is TGCGCCAGCAGCCCCCCGGCAGCGGGGGGAAACAATGAGCAGTTCTTC.

The rearrangement joins TRBV6-6 to TRBJ1-2; 7 bases map to TRBD1. CDR3 length: 15 residues. Per the germline V gene, CDR1 is MNHNY and CDR2 is SVGAGI (reference sequence). Unmatched junction bases numbered 15, after V lost 8 bases and J lost 6 bases. The CDR3 coding sequence is TGTGCCAGCGCCAAGCAAACAGGGGTACCGGATGGCTACACCTTC. This translates into CASAKQTGVPDGYTF.

A remark on this clonotype: This sequence may be a read error, since a much larger clone differs from it by one base. The J gene is TRBJ1-4, the V gene TRBV3-1; no firm D call. The CDR3 totals 12 residues. The germline V gene encodes CDR1 LGHDT and CDR2 YNNKEL (reference sequence). The CDR3 sequence is CASSHEDEKRFF. In DNA form, the CDR3 reads TGTGCCAGCAGCCACGAAGATGAAAAACGGTTTTTT.

The chain uses TRBV12-3 or TRBV12-4 and TRBJ2-1; D might be TRBD1 (6 bases). This CDR3 comprises 14 residues. Trimming shortened V by 4 bases and J by 6 bases, and 13 bases separated the two germline ends. The CDR3, as DNA: TGTGCCAGCAGTTCCCAGGGGAGAGGCAATGAGCAGTTCTTC. Its protein product is CASSSQGRGNEQFF.